A selection of T cell receptor beta chains follows, all from one sample in a study of blood T cell repertoires in COVID-19. Sequenced by immunoSEQ multiplex PCR; TCRdb stores in-frame clones only, minus some. The data show about 260,000 clones, around 89% seen once. Sequenced input: PBMCs or T cells enriched from blood (not recorded which). These receptors all stem from a woman in her thirties or forties with acute COVID-19. The CDR3 runs from the conserved cysteine through the conserved F or W. D genes are given only for firm matches. Size is stated for part of the rows, as once, few or many counts, or as a class when the clone is expanded.

CDR3 DNA,CDR3 protein,J gene,V gene,D gene,clone size
TGCGCCAGCAGCCCCCTCTCTGGCGGGAGGGCCCTCGATGAGCAGTTCTTC,CASSPLSGGRALDEQFF,TRBJ2-1,TRBV5-1,TRBD2,.
TGTGCCAGCAGCTTAACTGGCTATGGCTACACCTTC,CASSLTGYGYTF,TRBJ1-2,TRBV5-6,.,.
TGTGCCAGCAGCTTAGATAACCCTGGGAGGACGAGTCCTAAATCCACCCAGTACTTC,CASSLDNPGRTSPKSTQYF,TRBJ2-5,TRBV7-6,.,.
TGTGCCAGCAGTTTGGGACTTAATCAGCCCCAGCATTTT,CASSLGLNQPQHF,TRBJ1-5,TRBV12-3/TRBV12-4,.,.
TGCAGTGCTAGTGGGGGAGGGAACTATGGCTACACCTTC,CSASGGGNYGYTF,TRBJ1-2,TRBV20-1,.,.
TGTGCCGCCTCCGAGGTGACCGGGGAGCTGTTTTTT,CAASEVTGELFF,TRBJ2-2,TRBV10-3,.,.
TGTGCCAGCAGCTTGGGGGACAGGGATGGCACTGAAGCTTTCTTT,CASSLGDRDGTEAFF,TRBJ1-1,TRBV5-4,TRBD1,.
TGTGCCAGCAGCTTAGACAGGGGAACCTACAATGAGCAGTTCTTC,CASSLDRGTYNEQFF,TRBJ2-1,TRBV7-2,TRBD1,.
TGTGCCAGCAGCCTGGACAGGGAGAACACTGAAGCTTTCTTT,CASSLDRENTEAFF,TRBJ1-1,TRBV6-5,TRBD1,.
TGTGCCAGCAGCCCAGGGGACCTTCAGCCCCAGCATTTT,CASSPGDLQPQHF,TRBJ1-5,TRBV7-2,.,.
TGTGCCAGCAGTAGCGCGACAGGGGACTATGGCTACACCTTC,CASSSATGDYGYTF,TRBJ1-2,TRBV6-5,TRBD1,.
TGCGCCAGCAGTGAGTATAGCGGGAGGGCGAATGAGCAGTTCTTC,CASSEYSGRANEQFF,TRBJ2-1,TRBV10-2,TRBD2,.
TGTGCCAGCTCACCAGGGGCGGCTCACTACGAGCAGTACTTC,CASSPGAAHYEQYF,TRBJ2-7,TRBV18,.,.
TGTGCCAGCAGTTACCCAGGGGATTTCGGCAATCAGCCCCAGCATTTT,CASSYPGDFGNQPQHF,TRBJ1-5,TRBV6-2/TRBV6-3,.,.
TGTGCCTGGAGTGCCGGAGCGGTCGCCTACGAGCAGTACTTC,CAWSAGAVAYEQYF,TRBJ2-7,TRBV30,.,few
TGCGCCAGCAGTTCCAGCTCTGGAAACACCATATATTTT,CASSSSSGNTIYF,TRBJ1-3,TRBV10-1,.,.
TGTGCCAGCAGTGAAGCCCTAAGGACAGGGAACTATGGCTACACCTTC,CASSEALRTGNYGYTF,TRBJ1-2,TRBV6-1,TRBD1,.
TGTGCCAGCAGCTTGGACCCAGGGATAGGCACGCCCTCTAACTATGGCTACACCTTC,CASSLDPGIGTPSNYGYTF,TRBJ1-2,TRBV5-8,.,.
TGTGCCAGCAGTCTTCACAGGGGGCAGGGTGATACGCAGTATTTT,CASSLHRGQGDTQYF,TRBJ2-3,TRBV11-3,TRBD1,.
TGTGCCAGCAGTTACCAACGGGAAACGTTCTTC,CASSYQRETFF,TRBJ2-1,TRBV6-2/TRBV6-3,.,few
TGTGCCACCAGTGACGCAGGGTTTAATGAAAAACTGTTTTTT,CATSDAGFNEKLFF,TRBJ1-4,TRBV24-1,.,few
TGTGCCAGCTCACCACTATCGGGTGGAACCGGGGAGCTGTTTTTT,CASSPLSGGTGELFF,TRBJ2-2,TRBV18,.,.
TGTGCCAGCAGCTACGGAGGGGACGACTACTTC,CASSYGGDDYF,TRBJ2-7,TRBV28,.,once
TGTGCCAGCAGCTTGGCTGCGACTGCCGGGGCCAACGTCCTGACTTTC,CASSLAATAGANVLTF,TRBJ2-6,TRBV5-5,.,.
TGTGCCAGCTCAACAGAACTTGAAAAACTGTTTTTT,CASSTELEKLFF,TRBJ1-4,TRBV18,.,.
TGCGCCAGCAGCCAAGGGCTAGCGGGAGGGCCCCACACCGGGGAGCTGTTTTTT,CASSQGLAGGPHTGELFF,TRBJ2-2,TRBV4-1,TRBD2,.
TGTGCCAGCAGCTTAACGGGCAAGGCCGGGGAGCTGTTTTTT,CASSLTGKAGELFF,TRBJ2-2,TRBV7-3,.,.
TGTGCCAGCAGTGTTGCGGGGGGCGAGGAAAAACTGTTTTTT,CASSVAGGEEKLFF,TRBJ1-4,TRBV2,.,once
TGTGCCAGCAGCCTAAGCTGGGAGATTAGCAATCAGCCCCAGCATTTT,CASSLSWEISNQPQHF,TRBJ1-5,TRBV28,.,.
TGTGCCAGTAGTATACCCACTAGCTCAGATACGCAGTATTTT,CASSIPTSSDTQYF,TRBJ2-3,TRBV19,.,.
TGTGCCAGCTCCCCTGTGGACAGGGCTGACGGCTACACCTTC,CASSPVDRADGYTF,TRBJ1-2,TRBV18,TRBD1,few
TGTGCCAGCAGTTACGATTACCGGGACTACTACGAGCAGTACTTC,CASSYDYRDYYEQYF,TRBJ2-7,TRBV6-5,TRBD2,.
TGTGCCAGCAGCTTCGCCGGGACAGGGAACACCGGGGAGCTGTTTTTT,CASSFAGTGNTGELFF,TRBJ2-2,TRBV7-2,TRBD1,.
TGTGCCAGTAGTCAAAACCTTGGGGGGAGAACAGATACGCAGTATTTT,CASSQNLGGRTDTQYF,TRBJ2-3,TRBV19,.,.
TGTGCCAGTCAATTGATCACTGGTATGAACACTGAAGCTTTCTTT,CASQLITGMNTEAFF,TRBJ1-1,TRBV19,.,few
TGTGCCAGCAGGGGTTTACAGGGGACAGATACGCAGTATTTT,CASRGLQGTDTQYF,TRBJ2-3,TRBV2,TRBD1,.
TGTGCCAGCAGCTTAGTGTCCCAGGGGCTGGCTGAAGCTTTCTTT,CASSLVSQGLAEAFF,TRBJ1-1,TRBV11-2,.,.
TGTGCCAGCAGCTTGGTGGAAGCGGGCGTAAGAGGTGAGCAGTTCTTC,CASSLVEAGVRGEQFF,TRBJ2-1,TRBV13,.,.
TGTGCCAGCAGCCACCTTAGCCAGACTGGGTACAATGAGCAGTTCTTC,CASSHLSQTGYNEQFF,TRBJ2-1,TRBV3-1/TRBV3-2,.,.
TGTGCCAGCAGCTCGGGACAGTATACTTACGAGCAGTACTTC,CASSSGQYTYEQYF,TRBJ2-7,TRBV9,TRBD1,.
TGTGCCTGGGCCCAGCGGGAGGCAGATACGCAGTATTTT,CAWAQREADTQYF,TRBJ2-3,TRBV30,TRBD2,.
TGTGCCAGCAATCAGATCGGGTCTAACACTGAAGCTTTCTTT,CASNQIGSNTEAFF,TRBJ1-1,TRBV27,.,.
TGTGCCAGCAGCCACACAGACAGGGGACTAGCCCGCAATTACGGTGAGCAGTTCTTC,CASSHTDRGLARNYGEQFF,TRBJ2-1,TRBV27,.,.
TGTGCCAGCAGCCTTGGACAGGTGGCAGATACGCAGTATTTT,CASSLGQVADTQYF,TRBJ2-3,TRBV28,TRBD1,.
TGTGCCAGCAGTCATCGACAGGCCTACGAGCAGTACTTC,CASSHRQAYEQYF,TRBJ2-7,TRBV6-2/TRBV6-3,.,.
TGTGCCAGCTCACATACTACAACTAATGAAAAACTGTTTTTT,CASSHTTTNEKLFF,TRBJ1-4,TRBV18,.,.
TGTGCCAGCAGATTCCAGTCGTCAGGCTACACCTTC,CASRFQSSGYTF,TRBJ1-2,TRBV7-9,.,.
TGTGCCAGCAGCTTAGCGTTAAATCAGCCCCAGCATTTT,CASSLALNQPQHF,TRBJ1-5,TRBV7-9,.,.
TGTGCCAGCAGTTTGTCGGGGGGAAACTATGGCTACACCTTC,CASSLSGGNYGYTF,TRBJ1-2,TRBV27,.,once
TGTGCCAGCAGCGTAAGCGCGCGGAACACTGAAGCTTTCTTT,CASSVSARNTEAFF,TRBJ1-1,TRBV5-4,.,.
TGCGCCAGCAGCCACCAACAGGGTTACACTGAAGCTTTCTTT,CASSHQQGYTEAFF,TRBJ1-1,TRBV4-1,.,.
TGTGCCAGCAGCTTTTCTAGCGGGAGGTTGGAGACCCAGTACTTC,CASSFSSGRLETQYF,TRBJ2-5,TRBV7-2,TRBD2,.
TGTGCCAGCAGCCAAGGTCGTGAGAGGGCCGGGGAGCTGTTTTTT,CASSQGRERAGELFF,TRBJ2-2,TRBV3-1/TRBV3-2,.,.
TGTGCCAGCAGCGGGGACACTAATTCACCCCTCCACTTT,CASSGDTNSPLHF,TRBJ1-6,TRBV7-2,.,.
TGTGCCAGCTCACCCGGGACAGGGGGCTACGAGCAGTACTTC,CASSPGTGGYEQYF,TRBJ2-7,TRBV18,TRBD1,few